The rows below give T cell receptor beta chains drawn from one sample of a study of OX40 agonist ivuxolimab in advanced cancers. Some clones are missing from TCRdb's copy, which holds only in-frame ones; the method was immunoSEQ multiplex PCR. The sample holds over 30,000 clones, about nine tenths seen once. The sample here was CD4+ or CD8+ T cells sorted from blood, taken in a trial of the OX40 agonist ivuxolimab. Receptors originate from an adult with an advanced solid tumor such as melanoma, head and neck, liver or kidney cancer. The CDR3 runs from the conserved cysteine through the conserved F or W.

>13|TRBV30|TRBJ1-1
CAWRQGMGTEAFF
>12|TRBV30|TRBJ1-5
CAVGQFNQPQHF
>14|TRBV18|TRBJ1-4
CASSPRGDSEKLFF
>14|TRBV5-1|TRBJ2-6
CASGGGSGANVLTF
>14|TRBV7-2|TRBJ1-2
CASSLDRTNYGYTF
>15|TRBV5-4|TRBJ2-3
CASSLDRRRSDTQYF
>14|TRBV11-2|TRBJ2-7
CASSPRGASYEQYF
>14|TRBV7-2|TRBJ2-7
CASSFTDRAGEQYF
>16|TRBV5-4|TRBJ2-2
CASSPRARGQNGELFF
>13|TRBV6-5|TRBJ2-7
CASKSGDWGNQYF
>15|TRBV11-3|TRBJ1-6
CASSSVFSYNSPLHF
>15|TRBV27|TRBJ1-5
CASSRDYEDSQPQHF
>14|TRBV6-1|TRBJ2-5
CASKLAGLQETQYF
>16|TRBV19|TRBJ1-6
CASSDGQGVSNSPLHF
>17|TRBV2|TRBJ2-1
CASSERRPGTGVNEQFF